The 29 T cell receptor beta chains below come from one sample, sequenced in a study of vaccination and CD4 T cells after COVID-19. Sequenced with the Oncomine TCR Beta short-read assay was DNA taken from cultured CD4+ T cells. One entry per CDR3 protein, called by TCRdb with MiXCR from the PCR reads. The repertoire consists of roughly 20,000 distinct CDR3 sequences, with around 78% occurring once and the leading ten covering less than 20%. Their specific antigens are unknown. Indicated treatment: roughly 10-day PBMC culture with coronavirus spike peptide pools or control peptides (ViraFEST assay). The source material was CD4+ T cells from blood, cultured in vitro, sampled after SARS-CoV-2 vaccination. These receptors came from a human donor who received a COVID-19 vaccine.

This rearrangement joins TRBV7-2 to TRBJ2-7; 8 nucleotides line up with TRBD1. Unmatched junction bases numbered 6, after V lost 1 base and J lost 4 bases. Germline CDR1 SGHTA, CDR2 FQGNSA. The CDR3 covers 15 residues. The CDR3 DNA sequence: TGTGCCAGCAGCTTAGGGAGGACAGGGCTATACGAGCAGTACTTC. This sequence encodes CASSLGRTGLYEQYF.

This clonotype has just one count. This chain uses TRBV7-9 with TRBJ2-1; D may match TRBD1 or TRBD2 (5 bases each). Germline assignment: CDR1 SEHNR and CDR2 FQNEAQ (reference sequence). Trimming left V 2 bases short and J 6 bases short, with 20 bases between. The CDR3 covers 17 residues. CDR3 residues: CASSLTRTRGRANEQFF. The CDR3 bases are TGTGCCAGCAGCTTAACCCGAACTAGGGGTAGGGCCAATGAGCAGTTCTTC.

The chain joins TRBV30 to TRBJ1-2; TRBD1 matches 7 bases. Germline V CDR1 and CDR2: GTSNPN, SVGIG (reference sequence). The CDR3 totals 13 residues. V lost 1 base, J lost 3 bases, and 2 bases stayed unmatched. The CDR3 coding sequence is TGTGCCTGGAGTGGTACAGGGGACTATGGCTACACCTTC. Protein sequence: CAWSGTGDYGYTF.

This chain connects TRBV6-1 to TRBJ2-7; 8 nucleotides agree with TRBD1. The CDR3 extends over 15 amino acids. Unmatched junction bases numbered 7, after V lost 4 bases and J lost 2 bases. Germline values: CDR1 MNHNS, CDR2 SASEGT. The CDR3 sequence: CASSARTGTTYEQYF. The CDR3 bases are TGTGCCAGCAGTGCTCGGACAGGGACCACCTACGAGCAGTACTTC.

The chain recombines TRBV6-4 with TRBJ1-1, with D hard to call. Per germline, CDR1 MRHNA and CDR2 SNTAGT. The V and J ends lost 4 bases and 6 bases respectively, with 12 bases between them. The length of the CDR3 is 13 residues. CDR3 nucleotides: TGTGCCAGCAGTGGACGGGCAGATCCTGAAGCTTTCTTT. Protein: CASSGRADPEAFF.

The chain links TRBV5-1 to TRBJ2-5; D may correspond to TRBD1 or TRBD2 (6 bases each). The CDR3 consists of 15 residues. The V end was cut by 3 bases, the J end by 3 bases, with 15 bases between. Germline assignment: CDR1 SGHRS and CDR2 YFSETQ. This CDR3 is CASSSSGGGEETQYF. The CDR3 coding sequence is TGCGCCAGCAGCTCGAGCGGAGGGGGAGAAGAGACCCAGTACTTC.

This clonotype was seen a few times. The V and J genes are TRBV12-3 or TRBV12-4 and TRBJ1-3, with D unresolved. Trimming pared 6 bases from V and 4 bases from J, leaving 10 bases between. The CDR3 sequence is 13 residues long. In DNA, the CDR3 is TGTGCCAGCAGCCATCTGCGGGGAAACACCATATATTTT. Translating gives CASSHLRGNTIYF.

The chain employs TRBV12-5 and TRBJ1-3; the D gene is possibly TRBD1 (5 bases). The CDR3 length is 15 residues. The V end was cut by 1 base, the J end by 2 bases, with 9 bases between. Germline V gene data show CDR1 as LGHNT and CDR2 as FRNRAP. In DNA form, the CDR3 reads TGTGCTAGTGGTTTGGACGGGACGACTGGAAACACCATATATTTT. This encodes CASGLDGTTGNTIYF.

The chain links TRBV20-1 to TRBJ2-4; 7 bases match TRBD2. There are 17 residues in the CDR3. The germline V gene encodes CDR1 DFQATT and CDR2 SNEGSKA (reference sequence). After removal of 4 bases from V and 2 bases from J, the junction contained 14 bases not matched to a gene. CDR3 protein: CSAIPVVGGETKNIQYF. In DNA, the CDR3 is TGCAGTGCTATTCCCGTTGTGGGGGGGGAAACCAAAAACATTCAGTACTTC.

The chain employs TRBV20-1 and TRBJ2-1; TRBD2 matches at 15 bases. The CDR3 runs to 14 residues. Unmatched junction bases numbered 5, after V lost 5 bases and J lost 9 bases. The V gene's germline CDR1 is DFQATT and CDR2 SNEGSKA (reference sequence). The chain's CDR3 is CSAGLAGGLVEQFF. The DNA for the CDR3 is TGCAGTGCTGGACTAGCGGGGGGGCTTGTTGAGCAGTTCTTC.

This sequence joins TRBV27 and TRBJ1-1, with TRBD1 matching over 9 bases. The CDR3 is 13 amino acids. With 6 bases clipped from V and 6 bases from J, the junction kept 5 bases outside the gene matches. Germline V gives CDR1 MNHEY, CDR2 SMNVEV (reference sequence). DNA for the CDR3: TGTGCCAGCAGGAACAGGGGGCGGGCTGAAGCTTTCTTT. It yields the protein CASRNRGRAEAFF.

The CDR3 DNA is TGTGCCAGTATCAAGGGGAGTCCCTTCTATGGCTACACCTTC. This encodes CASIKGSPFYGYTF. The V gene is TRBV19, the J gene TRBJ1-2; weak D call: TRBD1 (5 bases). The CDR3 length is 14 residues. Germline values: CDR1 LNHDA, CDR2 SQIVND (reference sequence). The V gene lost 7 bases and the J gene lost 4 bases, with 16 bases spanning the gap. Full variable domain (rest looked up from reference TRBV19 and TRBJ1-2): DGGITQSPKYLFRKEGQNVTLSCEQNLNHDAMYWYRQDPGQGLRLIYYSQIVNDFQKGDIAEGYSVSREKKESFPLTVTSAQKNPTAFYLCASIKGSPFYGYTFGSGTRLTVV.

The chain combines TRBV5-1 with TRBJ2-5, with D possibly being TRBD1 or TRBD2 (5 bases each). The V gene lost 5 bases and the J gene lost 2 bases, with 13 bases spanning the gap. Germline V lookup: CDR1 SGHRS, CDR2 YFSETQ. The CDR3 is made up of 14 amino acids. CDR3: CASRRDPTQETQYF. The CDR3 DNA is TGCGCCAGCAGGAGGGACCCAACTCAAGAGACCCAGTACTTC.

The gene calls are TRBV30 and TRBJ1-5, with 8 bases that match TRBD1. Germline lookup yields CDR1 GTSNPN and CDR2 SVGIG (reference sequence). The V segment lost 2 bases and the J segment 5 bases; nucleotides outside the gene matches: 5. The length of the CDR3 is 14 residues. DNA for the CDR3: TGTGCCTGGAGTTCAGGGGGCGGAGATCAGCCCCAGCATTTT. Its protein is CAWSSGGGDQPQHF.

The J gene is TRBJ2-5, the V gene TRBV20-1; D call uncertain. Germline V CDR1 and CDR2: DFQATT, SNEGSKA (reference sequence). Between the trimmed V and J ends, which lost 6 bases and 1 base, there was a span of 12 bases. The CDR3 spans 13 residues. The CDR3 nucleotides read TGCAGTGCGTCCTGGAACGTCCAAGAGACCCAGTACTTC. Its translation is CSASWNVQETQYF.

This sequence joins TRBV2 and TRBJ2-1; the match to TRBD1 covers 7 bases. The V gene end was trimmed by 8 bases and the J gene end by 4 bases; junction bases not matched to a gene: 2. The length of the CDR3 is 12 residues. Germline CDR1 is SNHLY and CDR2 is FYNNEI. Here the CDR3 reads CASDREYNEQFF. DNA of the CDR3: TGTGCCAGCGACAGGGAATACAATGAGCAGTTCTTC. Complete variable domain (other parts from reference TRBV2 and TRBJ2-1): EPEVTQTPSHQVTQMGQEVILRCVPISNHLYFYWYRQILGQKVEFLVSFYNNEISEKSEIFDDQFSVERPDGSNFTLKIRSTKLEDSAMYFCASDREYNEQFFGPGTRLTVL.

The J gene is TRBJ2-5, the V gene TRBV2, with D perhaps TRBD1 (6 bases). Trimming shortened V by 8 bases and J by 3 bases, and 7 bases separated the two germline ends. The CDR3 covers 11 residues. CDR1 and CDR2 from the germline V gene are SNHLY and FYNNEI. CDR3 sequence: CASAGEETQYF. The CDR3 DNA is TGTGCCAGCGCAGGGGAAGAGACCCAGTACTTC.

The chain combines TRBV2 with TRBJ2-2, with a tentative D call TRBD1 (8 bases). This CDR3 has 16 amino acids. Germline assignment: CDR1 SNHLY and CDR2 FYNNEI. V was clipped by 10 bases and J by 3 bases, with 21 bases between them. CDR3 sequence: CATGPQGGADTGELFF. The CDR3, as DNA: TGTGCCACCGGGCCACAGGGGGGGGCGGACACCGGGGAGCTGTTTTTT. Drawing the rest from reference TRBV2 and TRBJ2-2, the complete variable domain is EPEVTQTPSHQVTQMGQEVILRCVPISNHLYFYWYRQILGQKVEFLVSFYNNEISEKSEIFDDQFSVERPDGSNFTLKIRSTKLEDSAMYFCATGPQGGADTGELFFGEGSRLTVL.

This clonotype occurred a few times. The chain couples TRBV21-1 to TRBJ1-6; TRBD1, the table's D call, was not compared with the DNA. TRBV21-1 is annotated as a pseudogene. The CDR3 length is 18 residues. The CDR3, as DNA: TGTGCCAGCAGCAAAGAAGGGGGAACAGGGGGCTGTAATTCACCCCTCCACTTT. It specifies CASSKEGGTGGCNSPLHF.

The J gene is TRBJ2-2, the V gene TRBV15; 11 bases match TRBD1. CDR1 and CDR2 (germline): LNHNV, YYDKDF (reference sequence). Trimming took 0 bases from V and 5 from J; bases not matched to a gene: 8. The CDR3 has 18 amino acids. This chain's CDR3 is CATSREYTGTGGTGELFF. The CDR3 region has the DNA TGTGCCACCAGCAGAGAGTACACCGGGACAGGGGGAACCGGGGAGCTGTTTTTT. The complete variable domain, with remaining parts taken from reference TRBV15 and TRBJ2-2, reads DAMVIQNPRYQVTQFGKPVTLSCSQTLNHNVMYWYQQKSSQAPKLLFHYYDKDFNNEADTPDNFQSRRPNTSFCFLDIRSPGLGDTAMYLCATSREYTGTGGTGELFFGEGSRLTVL.

This clonotype was counted a few times. The chain recombines TRBV7-2 with TRBJ2-1; 7 bases fit TRBD1. J was trimmed by 9 bases and V by 2 bases; bases with no gene match: 1. CDR1 and CDR2 from the germline V gene are SGHTA and FQGNSA. CDR3 length: 12 amino acids. The CDR3 DNA follows: TGTGCCAGCAGCTTATACAGGGGTGAGCAGTTCTTC. It codes for CASSLYRGEQFF. Full variable domain (outside the CDR3, taken from reference TRBV7-2 and TRBJ2-1): GAGVSQSPSNKVTEKGKDVELRCDPISGHTALYWYRQSLGQGLEFLIYFQGNSAPDKSGLPSDRFSAERTGGSVSTLTIQRTQQEDSAVYLCASSLYRGEQFFGPGTRLTVL.

The gene calls are TRBV19 and TRBJ2-5; 10 nucleotides line up with TRBD2. Germline V gives CDR1 LNHDA, CDR2 SQIVND (reference sequence). The CDR3 has 15 residues. V dropped 5 bases and J dropped 2; count of bases not matched to a gene: 5. The CDR3 loop is CASSRASGGQETQYF. CDR3 nucleotides: TGTGCCAGTAGTCGGGCTAGCGGGGGACAAGAGACCCAGTACTTC.

This rearrangement joins TRBV9 to TRBJ1-1; D not certain. The germline V and J ends were trimmed by 7 bases and 3 bases, with 16 bases remaining between them. Germline loops: CDR1 SGDLS, CDR2 YYNGEE. The CDR3 consists of 14 residues. The CDR3 is CASSLEGGHTEAFF. As DNA, the CDR3 is TGTGCCAGCTCCCTAGAAGGAGGACACACTGAAGCTTTCTTT.

The chain couples TRBV30 to TRBJ2-3, with 7 bases fitting TRBD2. This CDR3 has 13 residues. Germline-derived CDR1 and CDR2 are GTSNPN and SVGIG (reference sequence). V was pared by 3 bases and J by 4 bases, with 4 bases of the junction left unmatched. The CDR3 reads CAWRNRGADTQYF. In DNA, the CDR3 is TGTGCCTGGAGGAATCGGGGGGCAGATACGCAGTATTTT.

This rearrangement joins TRBV20-1 to TRBJ2-4, with TRBD2 identical over 9 bases. From germline, CDR1 is DFQATT and CDR2 SNEGSKA (reference sequence). The CDR3 is made up of 15 amino acids. V lost 1 base and J lost 6; bases outside the gene matches: 7. CDR3 sequence reads: CSARGGLARRNIQYF. Here the CDR3 DNA reads TGCAGTGCTAGAGGGGGACTAGCAAGGAGAAACATTCAGTACTTC.

This sequence joins TRBV30 and TRBJ1-1, with D perhaps matching TRBD1 (6 bases). CDR1 and CDR2 from the germline V gene are GTSNPN and SVGIG (reference sequence). Trimming pared 3 bases from V and 1 base from J, leaving 15 bases between. There are 15 residues in the CDR3. In DNA form, the CDR3 reads TGTGCCTGGAGCGCTTCGGACAGCCCGAACACTGAAGCTTTCTTT. This codes for CAWSASDSPNTEAFF. Full variable domain (remainder filled in from reference TRBV30 and TRBJ1-1): SQTIHQWPATLVQPVGSPLSLECTVEGTSNPNLYWYRQAAGRGLQLLFYSVGIGQISSEVPQNLSASRPQDRQFILSSKKLLLSDSGFYLCAWSASDSPNTEAFFGQGTRLTVV.

The J gene is TRBJ2-5, the V gene TRBV27, with D perhaps being TRBD1 or TRBD2 (5 bases each). The CDR3 is 13 amino acids. V lost 4 bases to trimming and J lost 5 bases, with 11 bases between them. Per the germline V gene, CDR1 is MNHEY and CDR2 is SMNVEV (reference sequence). The CDR3 region is CASSYGREETQYF. The CDR3 DNA reads as TGTGCCAGCAGTTATGGCAGGGAGGAGACCCAGTACTTC.

The gene calls are TRBV20-1 and TRBJ2-3, with D possibly being TRBD1 (5 bases). Trimming took off 8 bases at V and 3 bases at J, with 12 bases between the two ends. Germline CDR1 reads DFQATT; CDR2 reads SNEGSKA (reference sequence). This CDR3 comprises 12 residues. CDR3 DNA sequence: TGCAGTCTGGGGCGCGGAACAGATACGCAGTATTTT. It translates to CSLGRGTDTQYF.

The rearrangement joins TRBV2 to TRBJ1-5; D may be TRBD1 (6 bases). Trimming removed 0 bases at V and 4 bases at J, with 16 bases between. CDR1 is SNHLY, CDR2 FYNNEI, per germline. The CDR3 is made up of 17 amino acids. CDR3 bases: TGTGCCAGCAGTGAAGCGGGGGCGGGTTTTGCAAATCAGCCCCAGCATTTT. This encodes CASSEAGAGFANQPQHF.